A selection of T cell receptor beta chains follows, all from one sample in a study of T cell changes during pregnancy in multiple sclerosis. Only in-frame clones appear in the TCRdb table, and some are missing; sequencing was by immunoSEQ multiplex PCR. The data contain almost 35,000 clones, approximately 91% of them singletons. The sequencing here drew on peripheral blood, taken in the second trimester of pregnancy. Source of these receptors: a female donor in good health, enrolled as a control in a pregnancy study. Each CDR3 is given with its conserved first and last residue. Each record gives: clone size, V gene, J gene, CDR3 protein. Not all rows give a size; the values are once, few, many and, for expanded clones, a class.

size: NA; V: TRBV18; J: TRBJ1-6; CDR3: CASSFDRDNSPLHF
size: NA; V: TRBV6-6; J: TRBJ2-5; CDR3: CASSYSGGTRETQYF
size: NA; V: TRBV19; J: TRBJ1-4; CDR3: CASRQGGMGNEKLFF
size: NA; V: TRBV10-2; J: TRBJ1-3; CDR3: CASRTPSGNTIYF
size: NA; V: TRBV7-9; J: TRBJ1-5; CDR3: CASSLDSGNQPQHF
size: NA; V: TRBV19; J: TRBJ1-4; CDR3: CASAEGETNEKLFF
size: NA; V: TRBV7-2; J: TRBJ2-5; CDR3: CASSLGGTSPQYETQYF
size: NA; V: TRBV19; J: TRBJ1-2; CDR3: CASRGLGPYGYTF
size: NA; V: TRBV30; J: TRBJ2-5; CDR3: CAWSVRLEETQYF
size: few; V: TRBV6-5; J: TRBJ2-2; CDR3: CASGRGGVTGELFF
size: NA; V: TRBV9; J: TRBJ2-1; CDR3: CASSLLAGGPLPYNEQFF
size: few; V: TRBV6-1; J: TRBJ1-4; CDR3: CATEKGATNEKLFF
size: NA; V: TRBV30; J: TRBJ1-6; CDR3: CAWSEGQRKNNSPLHF
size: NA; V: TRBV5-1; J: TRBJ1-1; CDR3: CASSSSGAKNTEAFF
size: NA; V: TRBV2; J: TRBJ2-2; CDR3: CASSLQGRRELFF
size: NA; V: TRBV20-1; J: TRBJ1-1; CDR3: CSSPRGTEAFF
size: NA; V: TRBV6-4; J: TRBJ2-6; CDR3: CASSERGGSGANVLTF
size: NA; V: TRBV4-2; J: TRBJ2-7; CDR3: CASSPGQETYEQYF
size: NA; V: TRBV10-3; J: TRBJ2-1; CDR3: CAISESNLAGYSYNEQFF
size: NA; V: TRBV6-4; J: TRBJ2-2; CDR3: CASSSSGETGELFF
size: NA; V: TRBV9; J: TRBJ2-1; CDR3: CASRSGTSGSNEQFF
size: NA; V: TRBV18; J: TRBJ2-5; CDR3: CASSQEAYSQETQYF
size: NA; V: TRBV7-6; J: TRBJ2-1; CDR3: CASSLVQRGSYNEQFF
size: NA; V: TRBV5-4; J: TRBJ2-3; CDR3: CASSLPSGGAQNTDTQYF
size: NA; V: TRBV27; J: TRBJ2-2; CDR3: CASSPTDLRGSVGELFF
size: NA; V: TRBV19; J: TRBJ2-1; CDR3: CASSISLREWDEQFF
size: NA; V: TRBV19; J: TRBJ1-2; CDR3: CASSIPRAGERGYTF
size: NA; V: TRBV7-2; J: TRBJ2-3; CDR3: CASSPGTGVPTDTQYF
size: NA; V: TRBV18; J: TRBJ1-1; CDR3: CASSPIQGDTEAFF
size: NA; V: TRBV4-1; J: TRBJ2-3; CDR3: CASSLKLLTDTQYF
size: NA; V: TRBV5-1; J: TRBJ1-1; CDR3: CASSLKVGAATEAFF
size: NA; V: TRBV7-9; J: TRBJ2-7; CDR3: CASSPVTDSYEQYF
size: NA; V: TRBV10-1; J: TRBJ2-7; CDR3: CASSQDRGKSSYEQYF
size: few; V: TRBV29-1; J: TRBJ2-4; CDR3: CSAVTQGVDIQYF
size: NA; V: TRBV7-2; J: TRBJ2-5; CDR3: CASSLGLDKTQYF
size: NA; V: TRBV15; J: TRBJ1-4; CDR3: CATSRGGQNEKLFF
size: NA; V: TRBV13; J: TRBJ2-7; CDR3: CASRDAGGSNEQYF
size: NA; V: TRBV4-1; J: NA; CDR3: CASSTGVEQYF
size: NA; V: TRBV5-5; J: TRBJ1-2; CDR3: CASSPLRDRGNYGYTF
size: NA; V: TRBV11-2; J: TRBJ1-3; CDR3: CASSLGGFSGNTIYF
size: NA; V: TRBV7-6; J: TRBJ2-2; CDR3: CASSSPWTGAQPGGELFF
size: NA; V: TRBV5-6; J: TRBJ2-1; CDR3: CATSRPRVSNEQFF
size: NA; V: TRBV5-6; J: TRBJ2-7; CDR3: CASSFRFSYEQYF
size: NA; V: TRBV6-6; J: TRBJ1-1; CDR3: CASSRSWNTEAFF
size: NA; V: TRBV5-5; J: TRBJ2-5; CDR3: CASSLGSQETQYF
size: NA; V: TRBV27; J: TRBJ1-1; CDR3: CASSFSGGHTEAFF
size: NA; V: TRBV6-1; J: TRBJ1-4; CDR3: CASSEAQRRVGEKLFF
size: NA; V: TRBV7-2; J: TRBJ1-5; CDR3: CATRGGNQPQHF
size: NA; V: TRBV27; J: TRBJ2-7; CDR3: CASRPPGLAGGSYEQYF
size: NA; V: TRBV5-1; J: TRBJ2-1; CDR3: CASSFGLAGLSEQFF
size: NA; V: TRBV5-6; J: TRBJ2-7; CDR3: CASSLKGAPSYEQYF
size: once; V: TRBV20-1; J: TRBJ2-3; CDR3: CSAESADTQYF
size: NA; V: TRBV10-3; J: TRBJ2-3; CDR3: CATRLESPGTDTQYF
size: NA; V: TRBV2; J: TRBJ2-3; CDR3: CASRLASSTDTQYF
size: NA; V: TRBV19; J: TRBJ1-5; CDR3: CASSIWQNSNQPQHF
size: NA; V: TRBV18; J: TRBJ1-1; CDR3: CASSTTRETEAFF